Below, 18 T cell receptor beta chains from the same sample are listed, as sequenced in a study of blood T cells in healthy people across ages. Primers used in a second PCR of about 7 to 11 cycles were a sample-barcoded 5' primer and a J-beta primer mix. One entry per CDR3 protein results from TCRdb running MiXCR on the 5' RACE reads. This table holds about 800,000 distinct CDR3 sequences, 58% found once. Sequencing input: blood. These receptors originate from a man younger than 45 in good health.

This clonotype appeared a single time. This sequence joins TRBV5-6 and TRBJ2-7, with 7 bases fitting TRBD1. J lost 2 bases, V lost 7 bases, and 9 bases had no gene match. Germline CDR1 is SGHDT and CDR2 is YYEEEE. The length of the CDR3 is 14 residues. DNA for the CDR3: TGTGCCAGCTTTCCACAGACAGGGACCTACGAGCAGTACTTC. Protein sequence: CASFPQTGTYEQYF. Full variable domain (outside the CDR3, taken from reference TRBV5-6 and TRBJ2-7): DAGVTQSPTHLIKTRGQQVTLRCSPKSGHDTVSWYQQALGQGPQFIFQYYEEEERQRGNFPDRFSGHQFPNYSSELNVNALLLGDSALYLCASFPQTGTYEQYFGPGTRLTVT.

This clonotype was picked up a small number of times. The CDR3 loop is CATSRDLGAETQYF. The CDR3 bases are TGTGCCACCAGCAGAGATCTCGGGGCAGAGACCCAGTACTTC. The rearrangement joins TRBV15 to TRBJ2-7; D possibly matches TRBD1 or TRBD2 (5 bases each). The J call may be mistaken, given a closer DNA end match to TRBJ2-5. In germline, CDR1 is LNHNV, CDR2 YYDKDF (reference sequence). This CDR3 contains 14 residues.

The table lists this clonotype with a few counts. The CDR3 nucleotides read TGCAGCGTGGGGCGGGATATTGGATCTGAAGCTTTCTTT. Its protein product is CSVGRDIGSEAFF. The chain joins TRBV29-1 to TRBJ1-1, with D possibly being TRBD1 (5 bases). This CDR3 contains 13 residues. Deletions cut 6 bases from V and 6 bases from J, with 17 bases between. The germline V gene encodes CDR1 SQVTM and CDR2 ANQGSEA.

The V gene is TRBV6-6, the J gene TRBJ1-6; 8 positions match TRBD1. Germline CDR1 and CDR2: MNHNY and SVGAGI (reference sequence). V was clipped by 5 bases and J by 5 bases; unmatched bases: 5. CDR3 length: 15 residues. CDR3: CASSIRDRNNSPLHF. The CDR3 DNA reads TGTGCCAGCAGTATCCGGGACAGGAATAATTCACCCCTCCACTTT.

V and J are TRBV20-1 and TRBJ2-3; the match to TRBD2 covers 14 bases. Looked up from germline, CDR1 is DFQATT and CDR2 is SNEGSKA (reference sequence). J gave up 6 bases and V 3 bases, and 8 bases lay outside the gene matches. The CDR3 is 16 amino acids. The CDR3 nucleotides are TGCAGTGCTAGTGAGGGGACTAGCGGGAGATTCGATACGCAGTATTTT. Its protein is CSASEGTSGRFDTQYF.

As DNA, the CDR3 is TGCGCCAGCAGCCCCACCCCCGGGGCAGTTACGCAGTATTTT. Translated, it gives CASSPTPGAVTQYF. The chain uses TRBV5-1 and TRBJ2-3, with D perhaps assigned TRBD1 or TRBD2 (5 bases each). V shed 4 bases and J shed 8 bases, with 17 bases lying between them. CDR1 SGHRS and CDR2 YFSETQ come from the germline V gene. The CDR3 is 14 amino acids.

The chain has TRBV20-1 and TRBJ1-5; weak D call: TRBD1 (5 bases). The germline gives CDR1 DFQATT, CDR2 SNEGSKA (reference sequence). The ends were cut back, 2 bases at V and 11 bases at J, with 19 bases in the middle. The CDR3 contains 14 residues. Here the CDR3 reads CSARLGGRGSAQHF. Written as DNA, the CDR3 is TGCAGTGCTAGACTTGGGGGGAGGGGATCAGCCCAGCATTTT.

This clonotype has at least ten counts. The chain uses TRBV7-2 and TRBJ2-6; D remains ambiguous. This CDR3 is built from 15 residues. Germline V lookup: CDR1 SGHTA, CDR2 FQGNSA. Trimming took off 5 bases at V and 4 bases at J, with 12 bases between the two ends. Written as DNA, the CDR3 is TGTGCCAGCAGCCTTGTTGGGTCCGGGGCCAACGTCCTGACTTTC. It translates to CASSLVGSGANVLTF.

This clonotype was detected only a few times. The chain recombines TRBV5-5 with TRBJ2-4; D not resolved. The end of the DNA is better explained by TRBJ2-7, so the J call may be wrong. The CDR3 is made up of 13 amino acids. Germline lookup yields CDR1 SGHKS and CDR2 YYEKEE (reference sequence). CDR3 sequence reads: CASSLIGDHEQYF. The DNA for the CDR3 is TGTGCCAGCAGCTTGATTGGTGATCACGAGCAGTACTTC.

This chain joins TRBV7-6 and TRBJ2-1, with 13 bases fitting TRBD2. The CDR3 sequence is 15 residues long. Germline loops: CDR1 SGHVS, CDR2 FNYEAQ. The junction had 4 bases not matched to a gene; V was cut back by 5 bases and J by 6 bases. The CDR3 spells CASSARTSGSNEQFF. The CDR3 nucleotides are TGTGCCAGCAGCGCCAGGACTAGCGGGAGCAATGAGCAGTTCTTC.

A note on this clonotype: A much bigger clone sits one base away, suggesting this may be a read error. The V and J genes are TRBV29-1 and TRBJ2-7; TRBD1 or TRBD2 may be the D gene (5 bases each). The CDR3 consists of 12 residues. CDR1 SQVTM and CDR2 ANQGSEA come from the germline V gene. The V end was cut by 4 bases, the J end by 7 bases, with 14 bases between. CDR3 DNA sequence: TGCAGCGTTGGTGGCAGGGAGAATGAGCAGTACTTC. Translating it yields CSVGGRENEQYF.

This clonotype was observed many times. This chain links TRBV9 with TRBJ1-2; D unresolved. CDR1 is SGDLS and CDR2 is YYNGEE in the germline V gene. V was pared by 1 base and J by 2 bases, with 6 bases between. The CDR3 is made up of 13 amino acids. CDR3 bases: TGTGCCAGCAGCGTATCCGGGAACTATGGCTACACCTTC. As protein: CASSVSGNYGYTF.

In DNA form, the CDR3 reads TGTGCCAGCAGCTCCATCTACGGGGGAGCGGGGGCTACCTACGAGCAGTACTTC. It codes for CASSSIYGGAGATYEQYF. The chain is built from TRBV7-9 and TRBJ2-7; 8 bases fit TRBD2. The germline V gene has CDR1 SEHNR and CDR2 FQNEAQ (reference sequence). The CDR3 sequence is 18 residues long. Losses at the gene ends were 4 bases for V and 2 bases for J; bases not matched to a gene: 16.

The chain uses TRBV9 and TRBJ2-2; D may be TRBD1 (5 bases). Trimming stripped 4 bases from V and 1 base from J, with 11 bases between. The germline gives CDR1 SGDLS, CDR2 YYNGEE. The CDR3 has 15 amino acids. The DNA for the CDR3 is TGTGCCAGCAGCTCAGGGTCCGTGAACACCGGGGAGCTGTTTTTT. Protein: CASSSGSVNTGELFF.

CDR3 protein: CASSEWDNTYEQYF. The CDR3 DNA is TGTGCCAGCAGTGAATGGGATAACACCTACGAGCAGTACTTC. V gene TRBV2 combines with J gene TRBJ2-7; D remains ambiguous. The CDR3 totals 14 residues. Germline values: CDR1 SNHLY, CDR2 FYNNEI. V lost 2 bases, J lost 2 bases, and 10 bases lay in between.

The chain employs TRBV4-3 and TRBJ1-4, with TRBD1 as a possible D gene (5 bases). V lost 1 base and J lost 7, with 13 bases in between. Germline values: CDR1 LGHNA, CDR2 YSLEER. This CDR3 spans 15 amino acids. The DNA for the CDR3 is TGCGCCAGCAGCCAAGTGTTGGGGACGATTGAAAAACTGTTTTTT. It specifies CASSQVLGTIEKLFF.

This sequence joins TRBV20-1 and TRBJ2-7; D perhaps matches TRBD2 (6 bases). Germline assignment: CDR1 DFQATT and CDR2 SNEGSKA (reference sequence). This CDR3 is built from 13 residues. V was cut by 6 bases and J by 6 bases, with 18 bases left in between. CDR3 sequence (DNA): TGCAGTGCGGGGGGTTTGGGTCGGGGCGAGCAGTACTTC. It yields the protein CSAGGLGRGEQYF.

The chain has TRBV18 and TRBJ2-7; 10 nucleotides agree with TRBD1. The CDR3 consists of 14 residues. CDR1 is KGHSH, CDR2 LQKENI, per germline. V lost 2 bases to trimming and J lost 8 bases; unmatched junction nucleotides: 6. CDR3 coding DNA: TGTGCCAGCTCACCAGGGACAGGGGCTGGACAGCAGTACTTC. Encoded protein: CASSPGTGAGQQYF.